This TCR beta chain stems from a study of PD-L1 blockade in urothelial cancer. About the research overall: Most patients, twenty-five of 29, were males with bladder-origin cancer. T cells were recovered from blood samples at a median of around 130,000. Findings and limits, study-wide: In blood sampled pretreatment, TCR clonality below the median predicted better survival. The study found that durable-benefit patients expanded tumor-associated blood clones more at 3 weeks.

As for time point: pretreatment peripheral blood. As regards this clone: Its matching antigen is unknown.

The table came from immunoSEQ multiplex PCR; TCRdb's copy has only in-frame clones and leaves some out. Of about 87,000 clones in the sample, roughly 84% were seen once. The junction had 15 bases not matched to a gene; V was cut back by 5 bases and J by 9 bases. Germline-derived CDR1 and CDR2 are LNHDA and SQIVND (reference sequence). CDR3 length: 17 amino acids. The clonotype comes from a man aged 60 to 75 with urothelial cancer. The chain carries TRBV19 and TRBJ2-1; 11 bases fit TRBD2. This material consisted of PBMCs, taken around atezolizumab (anti-PD-L1) treatment. CDR3 coding DNA: TGTGCCAGTAGTTCCCGACTAGCGGGAAGGTTTTCTAGTGAGCAGTTCTTC. It encodes CASSSRLAGRFSSEQFF.